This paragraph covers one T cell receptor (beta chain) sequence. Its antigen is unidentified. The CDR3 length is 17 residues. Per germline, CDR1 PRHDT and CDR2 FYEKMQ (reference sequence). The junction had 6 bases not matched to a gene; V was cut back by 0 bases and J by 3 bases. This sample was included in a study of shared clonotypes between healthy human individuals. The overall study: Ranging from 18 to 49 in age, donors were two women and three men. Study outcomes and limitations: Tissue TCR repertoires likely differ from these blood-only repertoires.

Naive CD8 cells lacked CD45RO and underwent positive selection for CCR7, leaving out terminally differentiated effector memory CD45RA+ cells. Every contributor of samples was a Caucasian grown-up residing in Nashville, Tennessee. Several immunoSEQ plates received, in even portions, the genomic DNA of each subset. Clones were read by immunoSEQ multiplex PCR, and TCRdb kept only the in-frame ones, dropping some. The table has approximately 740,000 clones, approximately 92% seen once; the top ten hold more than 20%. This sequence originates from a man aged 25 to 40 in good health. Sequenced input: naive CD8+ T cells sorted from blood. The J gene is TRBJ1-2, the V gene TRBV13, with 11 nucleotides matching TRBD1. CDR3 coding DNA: TGTGCCAGCAGCTTAGGTGGACAGGGGGCGTTGGACTATGGCTACACCTTC. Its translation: CASSLGGQGALDYGYTF.